This T cell receptor beta chain came from a study of cytomegalovirus exposure and HLA in healthy donors. Study-level information: Prior work identified 120 million or so unique TCR beta sequences in some 180 million T cells.

Study observations and caveats: For most TCR beta V segments, an earlier analysis put the productive rate at about 87% or about 30% of the time. A later analysis linked a missense variant in DCLRE1C to the trimming of TCR beta V and J genes.

As to this clone: What it binds is unknown.

This PCR relied on a set of 60 Vbeta primers and 13 Jbeta primers. Repertoires were generated with immunoSEQ multiplex PCR, while TCRdb's copy carries only in-frame clones and drops some. Of fewer than 110,000 clones listed, roughly 70% are singletons. The germline gives CDR1 LGHNA, CDR2 YNFKEQ. The V gene end was trimmed by 4 bases and the J gene end by 0 bases; junction bases not matched to a gene: 10. This CDR3 contains 18 residues. The rearrangement links TRBV4-2 to TRBJ2-7; 12 positions match TRBD2. Material: PBMCs. The TCR comes from a woman between 45 and 60 years old in good health and CMV-seronegative. The CDR3 DNA reads as TGTGCCAGCAGCCCCCAGGTTACTAGCGGGAGGTCCTCCTACGAGCAGTACTTC. Translation gives CASSPQVTSGRSSYEQYF.